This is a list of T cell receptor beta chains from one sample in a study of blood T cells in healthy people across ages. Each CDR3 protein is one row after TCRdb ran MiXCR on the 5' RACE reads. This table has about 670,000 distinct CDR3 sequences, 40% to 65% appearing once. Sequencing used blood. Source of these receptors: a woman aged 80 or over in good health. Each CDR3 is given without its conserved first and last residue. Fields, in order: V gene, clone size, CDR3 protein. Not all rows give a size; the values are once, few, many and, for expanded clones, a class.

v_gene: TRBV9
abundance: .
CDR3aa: ASSVGAPSSYEQY

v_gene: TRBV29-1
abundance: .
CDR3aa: SVQSGTGGGETQY

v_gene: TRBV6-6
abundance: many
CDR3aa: ASRKPGQGFYSPLH

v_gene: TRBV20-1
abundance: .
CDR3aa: SGGARNTEAF

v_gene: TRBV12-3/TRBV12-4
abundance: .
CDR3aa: ASTKRSATDTQY

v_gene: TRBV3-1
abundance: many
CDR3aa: ASSPGLAVNEQF

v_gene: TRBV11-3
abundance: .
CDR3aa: ASSVYGGEETQY

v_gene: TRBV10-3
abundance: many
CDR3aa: AISRGAGTGSWGYT

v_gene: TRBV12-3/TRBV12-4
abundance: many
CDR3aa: ASRRGGTDTQY

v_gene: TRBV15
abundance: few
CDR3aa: ATSRVGSAFYEQY

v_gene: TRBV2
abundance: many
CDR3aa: ASSTDSYEQY

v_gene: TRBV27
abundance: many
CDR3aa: ASSGLMLASTDTQY

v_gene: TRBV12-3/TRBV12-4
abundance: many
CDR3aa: ASSPRTGGDYGYT

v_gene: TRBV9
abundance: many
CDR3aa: ASSVGTLAGANVLT

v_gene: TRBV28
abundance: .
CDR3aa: ASSRGQGFEKLF

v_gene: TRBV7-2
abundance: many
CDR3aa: ASSHNTGEQF

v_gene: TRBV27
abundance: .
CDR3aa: ARSLWIGGAGANVLT

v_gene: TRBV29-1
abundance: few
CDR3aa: SVDTGGNEQF

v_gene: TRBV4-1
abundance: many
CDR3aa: ASSQGLSGRTTDTQY

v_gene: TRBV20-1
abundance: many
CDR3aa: SAPSLAGAADTQY

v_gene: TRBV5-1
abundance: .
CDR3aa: ASSWGQGNEQF

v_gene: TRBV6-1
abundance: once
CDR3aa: ASSELAGRYTERF

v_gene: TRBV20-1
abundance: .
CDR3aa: SAAPSGSFGEQY

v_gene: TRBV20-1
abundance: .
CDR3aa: SARSEGGVQPQH

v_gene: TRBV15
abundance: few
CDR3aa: ATSRDITATYEQY

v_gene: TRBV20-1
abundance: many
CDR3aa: SAPRRTSTDTQY

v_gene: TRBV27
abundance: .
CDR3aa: ASSVEWDTEAF

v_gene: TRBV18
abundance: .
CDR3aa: ASSPDSVQETQY

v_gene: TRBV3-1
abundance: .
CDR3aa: ASSQLPGGSGANVLT

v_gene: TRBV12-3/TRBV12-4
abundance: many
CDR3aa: ASSLPRRSYEQY

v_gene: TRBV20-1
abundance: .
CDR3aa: SARHGREGAGELF

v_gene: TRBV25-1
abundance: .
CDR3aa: ASSEFSGTGNGYT

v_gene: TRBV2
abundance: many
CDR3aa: ASSDRGVDTQY

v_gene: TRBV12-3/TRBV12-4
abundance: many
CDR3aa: ASMDSPQPQH

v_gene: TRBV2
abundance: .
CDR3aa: ASRWYTEAF

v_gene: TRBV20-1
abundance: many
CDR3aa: SARDPVQGAYEQY

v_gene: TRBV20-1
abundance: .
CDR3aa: SPRTGTYEQF

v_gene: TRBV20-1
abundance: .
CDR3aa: SAGQGRYEQY

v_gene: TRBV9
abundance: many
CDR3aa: ASSGAYAASSTDTQY

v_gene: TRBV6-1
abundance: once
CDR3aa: ASSLGELSYNEQF

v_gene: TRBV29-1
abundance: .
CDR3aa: SVAPGLVDNEQF

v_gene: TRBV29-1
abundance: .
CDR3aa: SVEGWDSPYNEQF

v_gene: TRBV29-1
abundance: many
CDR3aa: SVRDLQTNEQF

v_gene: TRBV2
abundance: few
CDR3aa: ASRGGQGGEQY

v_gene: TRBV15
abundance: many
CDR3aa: ATIGHSAMYNEQF

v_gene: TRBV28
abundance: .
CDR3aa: ASSFSQSASADTQY

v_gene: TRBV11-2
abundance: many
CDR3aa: ASSLNVGGGVETQY

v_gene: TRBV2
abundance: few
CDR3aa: ASSGQGRNTEAF

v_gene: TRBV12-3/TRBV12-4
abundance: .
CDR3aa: AGRTPGGDTQY